Following are 14 T cell receptor beta chains from one sample sequenced in a study of shared clonotypes between healthy human individuals. Repertoires were generated with immunoSEQ multiplex PCR, while TCRdb's copy carries only in-frame clones and drops some. The sample lists approximately 1,000,000 clones; approximately 80% were seen once. The sequencing sample was made of memory CD4+ T cells from PBMCs. This sample's subset: CD45RA-negative fraction. Receptors were obtained from a man between 18 and 29 years old in good health. Some clones in this sample may be carry-over from other donors' samples.

The chain has TRBV28 and TRBJ1-1; D uncertain. This CDR3 has 13 residues. V was clipped by 5 bases and J by 1 base, with 8 bases between them. The germline CDR1 and CDR2 sequences are MDHEN and SYDVKM. DNA of the CDR3: TGTGCCAGCAGTCAAAGACGGAACACTGAAGCTTTCTTT. Its protein product is CASSQRRNTEAFF. Using reference TRBV28 and TRBJ1-1 for the parts outside the CDR3, the full variable domain is DVKVTQSSRYLVKRTGEKVFLECVQDMDHENMFWYRQDPGLGLRLIYFSYDVKMKEKGDIPEGYSVSREKKERFSLILESASTNQTSMYLCASSQRRNTEAFFGQGTRLTVV.

J is TRBJ2-4 and V is TRBV4-3; possibly TRBD1 for D (7 bases). Germline CDR1 is LGHNA and CDR2 is YSLEER. The V end was cut by 0 bases, the J end by 4 bases, with 13 bases between. The CDR3 length is 16 residues. The CDR3 DNA reads TGCGCCAGCAGCCAAGATTTCAGGGGGGTAAAAAACATTCAGTACTTC. This codes for CASSQDFRGVKNIQYF.

This chain links TRBV7-3 with TRBJ2-1; D ambiguous. The germline V gene has CDR1 SGHTA and CDR2 FQGTGA. The CDR3 extends over 14 amino acids. V was cut by 0 bases and J by 8 bases, with 11 bases left in between. The CDR3 bases are TGTGCCAGCAGCTTAACGGTCGAGTCCGATGAGCAGTTCTTC. It translates to CASSLTVESDEQFF.

The CDR3 DNA reads as TGTGCCAGCAGTTTATCCCCTAGCGGGAGTACCAGCGAGCAGTACTTC. This encodes CASSLSPSGSTSEQYF. The rearrangement links TRBV27 to TRBJ2-7; 10 nucleotides agree with TRBD2. The CDR3 is 16 amino acids. Germline V lookup: CDR1 MNHEY, CDR2 SMNVEV (reference sequence). V was pared by 0 bases and J by 6 bases, with 8 bases of the junction left unmatched.

The chain couples TRBV5-1 to TRBJ1-2; TRBD1 agrees at 10 bases. Germline V gene sequence: CDR1 SGHRS, CDR2 YFSETQ. There are 16 residues in the CDR3. Germline trimming cut 0 bases from V and 7 bases from J; bases unmatched to any gene: 9. This CDR3 reads CASSLEGDRGVGGYTF. Written as DNA, the CDR3 is TGCGCCAGCAGCTTGGAAGGGGACAGGGGAGTAGGTGGCTACACCTTC.

The chain joins TRBV5-1 to TRBJ1-1, with 7 bases aligning to TRBD1. Unmatched junction bases numbered 17, after V lost 4 bases and J lost 5 bases. Germline assignment: CDR1 SGHRS and CDR2 YFSETQ. The CDR3 sequence is 17 residues long. Here the CDR3 DNA reads TGCGCCAGCAGCGCAGACAGGGCCGGGGAGCCCCGGACTGAAGCTTTCTTT. Amino acid sequence: CASSADRAGEPRTEAFF.

A few counts support this clone. V is TRBV7-8 and J is TRBJ2-7; D gene uncertain. Germline V lookup: CDR1 SGHVS, CDR2 FQNEAQ. Deletions cut 4 bases from V and 1 base from J, with 17 bases between. This CDR3 spans 16 amino acids. DNA for the CDR3: TGTGCCAGCAGCTCAAAGACGTTTCGGCTATCCTACGAGCAGTACTTC. It yields the protein CASSSKTFRLSYEQYF.

This clone was recorded only once. The genes are TRBV6-5 and TRBJ2-7, with D unclear. CDR1 is MNHEY, CDR2 SVGAGI, per germline. The CDR3 is 15 amino acids. The V and J ends lost 2 bases and 3 bases respectively, with 14 bases between them. The CDR3 DNA sequence: TGTGCCAGCAGTTACCTCGCCGGATCCGGCTACGAGCAGTACTTC. Translating it yields CASSYLAGSGYEQYF.

V is TRBV30 and J is TRBJ2-1; TRBD1 might be the D (5 bases). CDR1 GTSNPN and CDR2 SVGIG come from the germline V gene (reference sequence). Trimming pared 5 bases from V and 14 bases from J, leaving 16 bases between. This CDR3 spans 11 amino acids. The CDR3 loop is CAWVSGWRKFF. CDR3 nucleotide sequence: TGTGCCTGGGTTTCAGGGTGGAGAAAGTTCTTC.

This clone was found a few times. The rearrangement joins TRBV23-1 to TRBJ1-1, with D hard to call. TRBV23-1 has ORF status, its function being uncertain. Trimming removed 10 bases at V and 2 bases at J, with 11 bases between. CDR3 length: 12 amino acids. The CDR3: CATGIFNTEAFF. CDR3 nucleotide sequence: TGCGCCACCGGGATCTTTAACACTGAAGCTTTCTTT.

The chain carries TRBV7-9 and TRBJ1-2; no reliable D call. Trimming removed 2 bases at V and 1 base at J, with 8 bases between. From germline, CDR1 is SEHNR and CDR2 FQNEAQ (reference sequence). This CDR3 spans 14 amino acids. As DNA, the CDR3 is TGTGCCAGCAGCTTACAGATTAATAACTATGGCTACACCTTC. This gives the protein CASSLQINNYGYTF.

The sample holds one count of this clone. The chain has TRBV5-4 and TRBJ1-5; TRBD1 might be the D (6 bases). CDR3 length equals 13 residues. Between the trimmed V and J ends, which lost 4 bases and 13 bases, there was a span of 18 bases. Germline CDR1 is SGHNT and CDR2 is YYREEE (reference sequence). Here the CDR3 DNA reads TGTGCCAGCAGCGTGCGTAGGAGGGGGACGCAGCATTTT. Translated, it gives CASSVRRRGTQHF.

J is TRBJ1-1 and V is TRBV10-3; 8 positions agree with TRBD1. CDR1 is ENHRY and CDR2 is SYGVKD in the germline V gene. V trimming: 3 bases; J trimming: 2 bases; junction bases outside the gene matches: 11. CDR3 size: 17 residues. The CDR3 nucleotides read TGTGCCATCAGTGATCTGACAGGGGAGAGGGCAAACACTGAAGCTTTCTTT. Translating gives CAISDLTGERANTEAFF.

Turning to this clone: Additional DNA sequences in this sample encode the identical CDR3. The rearrangement joins TRBV5-1 to TRBJ2-3; D unclear. Looked up from germline, CDR1 is SGHRS and CDR2 is YFSETQ. V shed 0 bases and J shed 4 bases, with 6 bases lying between them. The CDR3 contains 13 residues. CDR3 in DNA: TGCGCCAGCAGCTTGGCGGTCGCAGATACGCAGTATTTT. Translation: CASSLAVADTQYF.